This T cell receptor (beta chain) comes out of a study of response to subunit inactivated influenza vaccine. MiXCR was run by TCRdb on the RT-PCR reads, yielding one entry per CDR3 protein. The top ten hold roughly 9.6% of the sample, which has about 570,000 distinct CDR3 sequences, around 11% seen once. Turning to this clonotype: An end of the junction differs from the germline gene, which may be a read error.

This CDR3 contains 15 residues. Per the germline V gene, CDR1 is MGHRA and CDR2 is YSYEKL. These data are also associated with another study on T cells expressing NK-cell markers. Per that study: Beta-chain TCR cDNA was generated via 5'RACE template switching with UMIs. Sorted CD3+CD56+NKG2C+, CD3+CD56+NKG2C- and CD3+CD56-NKG2C+ T cells supplied TCR beta repertoires. The study sequenced eight donors, seven HCMV-seropositive and one seronegative. Dominant NKG2C+ clonotype frequencies of roughly 1.0-8% of CD8+ T cells were measured in over 5 donors. The same clonotypes also predominated in the CD3+CD56-NKG2C+ fraction of several donors.

This sample comprised PBMCs from blood, obtained on the day of vaccination. The sequence was collected from a man aged 50 to 59 who received an inactivated influenza vaccine. The chain is built from TRBV4-1 and TRBJ2-2; either TRBD1 or TRBD2 may supply D (5 bases each). The CDR3 loop is CASSQDGRATGELSF. For the CDR3, the DNA is TGCGCCAGCAGCCAAGATGGCAGGGCCACCGGGGAGCTGTCTTTT.